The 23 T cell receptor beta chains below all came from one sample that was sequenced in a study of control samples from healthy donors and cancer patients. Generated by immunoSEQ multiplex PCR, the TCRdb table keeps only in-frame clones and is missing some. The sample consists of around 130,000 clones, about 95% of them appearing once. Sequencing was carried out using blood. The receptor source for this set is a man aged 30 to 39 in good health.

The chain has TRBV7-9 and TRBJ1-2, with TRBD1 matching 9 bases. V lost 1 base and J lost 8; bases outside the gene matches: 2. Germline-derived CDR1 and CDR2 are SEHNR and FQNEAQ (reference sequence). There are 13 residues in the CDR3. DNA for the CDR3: TGTGCCAGCAGCTTAGGAGGGACAGGGGGCTACACCTTC. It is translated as CASSLGGTGGYTF.

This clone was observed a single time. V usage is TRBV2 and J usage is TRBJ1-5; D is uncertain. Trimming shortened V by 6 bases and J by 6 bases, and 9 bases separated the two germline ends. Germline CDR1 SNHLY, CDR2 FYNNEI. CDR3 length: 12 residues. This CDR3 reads CASRRLGQPQHF. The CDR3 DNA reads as TGTGCCAGCAGGAGACTGGGTCAGCCCCAGCATTTT.

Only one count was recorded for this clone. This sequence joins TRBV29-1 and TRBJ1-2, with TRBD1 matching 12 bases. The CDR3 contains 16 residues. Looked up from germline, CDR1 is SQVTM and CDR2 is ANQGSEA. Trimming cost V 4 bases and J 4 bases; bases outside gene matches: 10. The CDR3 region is CSVGGTGGEVGYGYTF. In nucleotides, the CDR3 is TGCAGCGTTGGCGGGACAGGGGGCGAGGTTGGCTATGGCTACACCTTC. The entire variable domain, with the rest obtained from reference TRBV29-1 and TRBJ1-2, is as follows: SAVISQKPSRDICQRGTSLTIQCQVDSQVTMMFWYRQQPGQSLTLIATANQGSEATYESGFVIDKFPISRPNLTFSTLTVSNMSPEDSSIYLCSVGGTGGEVGYGYTFGSGTRLTVV.

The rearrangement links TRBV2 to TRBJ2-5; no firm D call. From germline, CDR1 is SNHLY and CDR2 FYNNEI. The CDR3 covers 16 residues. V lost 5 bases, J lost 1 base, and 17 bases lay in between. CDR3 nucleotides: TGTGCCAGCAGTTTCCGACCGATAGGGTTCCAAGAGACCCAGTACTTC. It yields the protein CASSFRPIGFQETQYF.

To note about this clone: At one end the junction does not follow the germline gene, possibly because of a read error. The CDR3 region is CASSPRRGIPLF. CDR3 DNA sequence: TGTGCCAGCAGCCCCAGACGGGGCATACCGCTCTTC. V usage is TRBV7-9 and J usage is TRBJ2-1, with D tentatively TRBD1 or TRBD2 (5 bases each). Germline CDR1 and CDR2: SEHNR and FQNEAQ (reference sequence). The CDR3 contains 12 residues.

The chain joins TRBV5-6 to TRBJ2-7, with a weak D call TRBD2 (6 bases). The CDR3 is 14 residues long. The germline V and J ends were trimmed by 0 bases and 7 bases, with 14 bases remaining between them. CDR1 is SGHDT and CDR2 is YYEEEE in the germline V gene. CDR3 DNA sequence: TGTGCCAGCAGCTTGGCCGGAGGGGCGGGAGAGCAGTACTTC. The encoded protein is CASSLAGGAGEQYF.

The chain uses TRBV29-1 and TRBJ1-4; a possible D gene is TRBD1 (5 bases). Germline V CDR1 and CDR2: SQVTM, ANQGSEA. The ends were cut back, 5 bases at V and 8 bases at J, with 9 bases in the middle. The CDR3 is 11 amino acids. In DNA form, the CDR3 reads TGCAGCGTTAAGTGGGGGGAAAAACTGTTTTTT. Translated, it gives CSVKWGEKLFF. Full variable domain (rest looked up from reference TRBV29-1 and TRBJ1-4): SAVISQKPSRDICQRGTSLTIQCQVDSQVTMMFWYRQQPGQSLTLIATANQGSEATYESGFVIDKFPISRPNLTFSTLTVSNMSPEDSSIYLCSVKWGEKLFFGSGTQLSVL.

CDR3 nucleotide sequence: TGTGCCAGCTCACCCGGGACAGGGCTATACAATGAGCAGTTCTTC. Translated: CASSPGTGLYNEQFF. The rearrangement joins TRBV18 to TRBJ2-1; 9 positions match TRBD1. The CDR3 has 15 amino acids. Germline CDR1 reads KGHSH; CDR2 reads LQKENI. V dropped 3 bases and J dropped 4; count of bases not matched to a gene: 4.

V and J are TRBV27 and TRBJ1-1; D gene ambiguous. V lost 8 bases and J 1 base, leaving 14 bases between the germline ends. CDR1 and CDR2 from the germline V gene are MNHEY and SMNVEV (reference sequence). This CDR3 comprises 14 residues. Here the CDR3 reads CASSVAAANTEAFF. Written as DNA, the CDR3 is TGTGCCAGCTCCGTGGCCGCGGCGAACACTGAAGCTTTCTTT.

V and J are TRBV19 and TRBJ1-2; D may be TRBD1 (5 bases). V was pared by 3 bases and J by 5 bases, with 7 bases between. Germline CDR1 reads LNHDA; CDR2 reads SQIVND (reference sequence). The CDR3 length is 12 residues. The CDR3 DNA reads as TGTGCCAGTAGTATGACAGTATATGGCTACACCTTC. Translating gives CASSMTVYGYTF.

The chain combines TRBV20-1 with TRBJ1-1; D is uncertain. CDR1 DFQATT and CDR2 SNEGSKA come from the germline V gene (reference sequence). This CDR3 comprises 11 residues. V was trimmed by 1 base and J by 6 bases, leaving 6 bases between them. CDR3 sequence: CSARGGSEAFF. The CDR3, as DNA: TGCAGTGCTAGAGGGGGATCTGAAGCTTTCTTT.

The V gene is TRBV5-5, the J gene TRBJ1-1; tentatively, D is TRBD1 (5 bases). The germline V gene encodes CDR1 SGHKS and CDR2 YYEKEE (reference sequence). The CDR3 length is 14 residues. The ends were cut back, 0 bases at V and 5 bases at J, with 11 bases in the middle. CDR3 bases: TGTGCCAGCAGCTTGGGAGTGGGGGGAACTGAAGCTTTCTTT. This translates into CASSLGVGGTEAFF.

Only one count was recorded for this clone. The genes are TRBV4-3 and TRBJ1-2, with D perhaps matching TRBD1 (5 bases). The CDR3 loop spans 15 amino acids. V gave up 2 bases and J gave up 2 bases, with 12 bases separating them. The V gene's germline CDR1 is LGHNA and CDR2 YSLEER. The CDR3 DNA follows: TGCGCCAGCAGCCAAAACCGGGACGGGAACTATGGCTACACCTTC. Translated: CASSQNRDGNYGYTF.

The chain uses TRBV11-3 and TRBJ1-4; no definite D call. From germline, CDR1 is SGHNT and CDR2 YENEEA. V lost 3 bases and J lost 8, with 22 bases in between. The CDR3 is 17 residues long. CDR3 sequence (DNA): TGTGCCAGCAGCTTTAATCTTTTTTGGCTGCTGGGGGAAAAACTGTTTTTT. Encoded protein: CASSFNLFWLLGEKLFF.

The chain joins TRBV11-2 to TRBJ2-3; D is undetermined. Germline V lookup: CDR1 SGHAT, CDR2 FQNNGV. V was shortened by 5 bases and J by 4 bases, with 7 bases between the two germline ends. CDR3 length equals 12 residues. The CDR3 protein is CASSSRADTQYF. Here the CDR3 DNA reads TGTGCCAGCAGCAGTAGGGCAGATACGCAGTATTTT. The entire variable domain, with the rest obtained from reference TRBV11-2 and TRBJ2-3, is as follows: EAGVAQSPRYKIIEKRQSVAFWCNPISGHATLYWYQQILGQGPKLLIQFQNNGVVDDSQLPKDRFSAERLKGVDSTLKIQPAKLEDSAVYLCASSSRADTQYFGPGTRLTVL.

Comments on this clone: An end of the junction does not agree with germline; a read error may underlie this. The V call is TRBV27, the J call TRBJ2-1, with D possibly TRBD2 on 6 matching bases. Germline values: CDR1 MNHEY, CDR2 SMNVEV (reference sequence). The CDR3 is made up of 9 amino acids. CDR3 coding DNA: TGTGCCAGCAGTCTTCAGCGGGTCTTC. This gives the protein CASSLQRVF.

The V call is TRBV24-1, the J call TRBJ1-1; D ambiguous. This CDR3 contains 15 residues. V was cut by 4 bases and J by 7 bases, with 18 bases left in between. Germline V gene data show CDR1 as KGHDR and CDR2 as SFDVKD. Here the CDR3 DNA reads TGTGCCACCAGTGAACAAACGACCGCACCGTTTGAAGCTTTCTTT. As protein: CATSEQTTAPFEAFF.

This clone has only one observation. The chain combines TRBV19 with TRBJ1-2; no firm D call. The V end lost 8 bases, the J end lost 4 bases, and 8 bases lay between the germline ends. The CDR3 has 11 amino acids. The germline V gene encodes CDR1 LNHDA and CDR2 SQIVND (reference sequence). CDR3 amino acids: CASSDAYGYTF. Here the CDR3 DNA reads TGTGCCAGTTCGGACGCCTATGGCTACACCTTC. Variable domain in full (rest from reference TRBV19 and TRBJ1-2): DGGITQSPKYLFRKEGQNVTLSCEQNLNHDAMYWYRQDPGQGLRLIYYSQIVNDFQKGDIAEGYSVSREKKESFPLTVTSAQKNPTAFYLCASSDAYGYTFGSGTRLTVV.

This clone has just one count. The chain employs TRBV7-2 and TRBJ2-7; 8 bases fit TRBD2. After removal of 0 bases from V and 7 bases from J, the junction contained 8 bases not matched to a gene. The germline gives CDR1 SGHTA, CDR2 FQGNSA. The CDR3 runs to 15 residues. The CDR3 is CASSLAPAGVSEQYF. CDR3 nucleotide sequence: TGTGCCAGCAGCTTAGCGCCAGCGGGGGTCTCGGAGCAGTACTTC.

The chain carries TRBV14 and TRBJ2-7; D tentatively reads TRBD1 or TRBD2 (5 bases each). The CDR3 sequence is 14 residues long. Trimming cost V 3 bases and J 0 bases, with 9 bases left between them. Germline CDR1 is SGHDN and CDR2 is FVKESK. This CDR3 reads CASSQWGYSYEQYF. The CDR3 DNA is TGTGCCAGCAGCCAGTGGGGGTACTCCTACGAGCAGTACTTC.

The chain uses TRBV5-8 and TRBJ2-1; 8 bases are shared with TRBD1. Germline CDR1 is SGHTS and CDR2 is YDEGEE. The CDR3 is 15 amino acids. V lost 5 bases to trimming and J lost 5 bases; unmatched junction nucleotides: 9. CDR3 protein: CASRLTGDRNNEQFF. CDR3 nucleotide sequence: TGTGCCAGCAGATTGACAGGGGATAGGAACAATGAGCAGTTCTTC.

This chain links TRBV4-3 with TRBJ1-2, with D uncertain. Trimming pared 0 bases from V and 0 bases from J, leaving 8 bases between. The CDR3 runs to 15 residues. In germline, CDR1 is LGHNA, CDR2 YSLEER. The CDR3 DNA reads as TGCGCCAGCAGCCAAGATCCAGTCTCTAACTATGGCTACACCTTC. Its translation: CASSQDPVSNYGYTF.

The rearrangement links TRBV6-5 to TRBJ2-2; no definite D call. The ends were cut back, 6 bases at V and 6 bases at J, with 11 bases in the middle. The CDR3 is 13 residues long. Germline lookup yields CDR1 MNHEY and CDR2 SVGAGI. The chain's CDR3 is CASRDSWAGELFF. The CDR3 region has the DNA TGTGCCAGCAGGGATAGCTGGGCCGGGGAGCTGTTTTTT.